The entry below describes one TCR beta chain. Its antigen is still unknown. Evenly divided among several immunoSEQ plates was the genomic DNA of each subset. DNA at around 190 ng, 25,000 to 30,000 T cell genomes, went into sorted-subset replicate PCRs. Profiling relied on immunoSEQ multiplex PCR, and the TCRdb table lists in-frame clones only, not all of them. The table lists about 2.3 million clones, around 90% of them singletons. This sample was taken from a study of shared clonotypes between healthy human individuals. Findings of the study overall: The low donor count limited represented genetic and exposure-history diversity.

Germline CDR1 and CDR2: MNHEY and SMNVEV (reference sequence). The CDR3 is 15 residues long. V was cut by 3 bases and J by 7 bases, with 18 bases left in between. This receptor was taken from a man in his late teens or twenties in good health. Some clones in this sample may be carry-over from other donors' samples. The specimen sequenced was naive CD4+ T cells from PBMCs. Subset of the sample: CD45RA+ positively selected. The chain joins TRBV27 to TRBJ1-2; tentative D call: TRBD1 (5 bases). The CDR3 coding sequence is TGTGCCAGCAGTTTCCGGGACCTCCCGCGGGGTGGCTACACCTTC. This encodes CASSFRDLPRGGYTF.